The 20 T cell receptor beta chains presented below share a single source sample, sequenced in a study of T-cell memory formation after mild COVID-19 (dated by TCRdb to about 2021). The library was produced with 5' RACE. TCRdb records Illumina NovaSeq 6000 as the sequencer. TCRdb trimmed the raw reads at Q25, called clones with MiXCR and kept productive beta chains. Here each entry gathers all rows of one CDR3 protein and keeps the most common genes and DNA. The sample data list 500,000 to 650,000 distinct CDR3 sequences, and 20% to 25% of these were observed just once. Jointly, the top ten make up about 8.7% of the sample. The sample consisted of PBMCs or a T cell subset sorted from them (not recorded which). These receptors all come from an adult woman who had mild COVID-19 (a few samples of this study predate the infection). The sample titles of this study are shuffled in the database, so cell type and time point are left out; the donor was told from shared clones.

In this sample, this clonotype turned up a few times. The V call is TRBV6-6, the J call TRBJ2-5; D call uncertain. The CDR3 has 14 amino acids. Germline CDR1 and CDR2: MNHNY and SVGAGI (reference sequence). V dropped 2 bases and J dropped 1 base, with 8 bases sitting between them. The CDR3 protein is CASSYGNGQETQYF. CDR3 DNA: TGTGCCAGCAGTTACGGTAACGGCCAAGAGACCCAGTACTTC.

This clonotype was counted between two and nine times. This chain uses TRBV20-1 with TRBJ2-7; TRBD2 matches 11 bases. Trimming took 0 bases from V and 2 from J; bases not matched to a gene: 12. The CDR3 spans 18 residues. The germline V gene encodes CDR1 DFQATT and CDR2 SNEGSKA (reference sequence). This CDR3 reads CSARDPLRTSGSPYEQYF. The CDR3 DNA is TGCAGTGCTAGAGATCCATTGCGCACTAGCGGGAGTCCCTACGAGCAGTACTTC.

The chain recombines TRBV9 with TRBJ2-3; the match to TRBD2 covers 7 bases. This CDR3 has 15 residues. Germline V gene data show CDR1 as SGDLS and CDR2 as YYNGEE. The J segment lost 3 bases and the V segment lost 0 bases, leaving 4 bases of the junction unmatched. The CDR3 loop is CASSVASSGTDTQYF. Here the CDR3 DNA reads TGTGCCAGCAGCGTAGCTAGTAGCGGGACAGATACGCAGTATTTT.

This sequence joins TRBV2 and TRBJ2-5, with D possibly being TRBD2 (6 bases). Germline-derived CDR1 and CDR2 are SNHLY and FYNNEI. The CDR3 is 13 residues long. V was pared by 8 bases and J by 3 bases, with 13 bases between. The CDR3 region is CASERDLKETQYF. The CDR3 nucleotides are TGTGCCAGCGAAAGGGACTTAAAAGAGACCCAGTACTTC.

The chain has TRBV12-3 or TRBV12-4 and TRBJ2-4, with 8 bases lining up with TRBD1. V lost 4 bases to trimming and J lost 3 bases; unmatched junction nucleotides: 11. The CDR3 has 17 amino acids. This CDR3 is CASSYSRTGLVKNIQYF. CDR3 sequence (DNA): TGTGCCAGCAGTTATTCCAGGACAGGGCTCGTCAAAAACATTCAGTACTTC.

This clonotype was recorded at least ten times. The chain employs TRBV10-3 and TRBJ1-1, with a possible D match to TRBD1 (6 bases). Germline values: CDR1 ENHRY, CDR2 SYGVKD. Trimming took off 6 bases at V and 5 bases at J, with 19 bases between the two ends. This CDR3 region has 15 residues. The CDR3 nucleotides are TGTGCCATCAGGTACGAGGCAGGGACAACAACTGAAGCTTTCTTT. It specifies CAIRYEAGTTTEAFF.

V gene TRBV19 combines with J gene TRBJ2-1; TRBD2 aligns across 10 bases. Trimming removed 4 bases from V and 7 bases from J; junction bases left unmatched: 13. Germline V gene sequence: CDR1 LNHDA, CDR2 SQIVND (reference sequence). This CDR3 contains 17 residues. Here the CDR3 reads CASSTSHSGRNTNEQFF. CDR3 coding DNA: TGTGCCAGTAGTACCTCCCATAGCGGGAGGAACACTAATGAGCAGTTCTTC. Using reference TRBV19 and TRBJ2-1 for the parts outside the CDR3, the full variable domain is DGGITQSPKYLFRKEGQNVTLSCEQNLNHDAMYWYRQDPGQGLRLIYYSQIVNDFQKGDIAEGYSVSREKKESFPLTVTSAQKNPTAFYLCASSTSHSGRNTNEQFFGPGTRLTVL.

V gene TRBV7-9 combines with J gene TRBJ2-7; 12 nucleotides align to TRBD1. With 3 bases clipped from V and 2 bases from J, the junction kept 8 bases outside the gene matches. Looked up from germline, CDR1 is SEHNR and CDR2 is FQNEAQ (reference sequence). The CDR3 totals 17 residues. The CDR3 DNA is TGTGCCAGCAGCTTTCCGGGACAGGGGGCCCTAACCTACGAGCAGTACGTC. Translation gives CASSFPGQGALTYEQYV.

The chain joins TRBV18 to TRBJ1-2; TRBD1 matches 7 bases. Germline CDR1 is KGHSH and CDR2 is LQKENI. This CDR3 is built from 14 residues. V lost 4 bases, J lost 2 bases, and 4 bases stayed unmatched. CDR3 sequence: CASSLMTGNYGYTF. The CDR3 DNA sequence: TGTGCCAGCTCACTCATGACAGGGAACTATGGCTACACCTTC.

V gene TRBV5-1 combines with J gene TRBJ1-1; no clear D gene. The V and J ends lost 0 bases and 7 bases respectively, with 10 bases between them. The CDR3 runs 13 residues. Germline CDR1 reads SGHRS; CDR2 reads YFSETQ. Here the CDR3 DNA reads TGCGCCAGCAGCTTGGACGGCAGCCATGAAGCTTTCTTT. It yields the protein CASSLDGSHEAFF.

Only one count was recorded for this clonotype. The V call is TRBV6-5, the J call TRBJ1-1; D uncertain. The CDR3 runs 14 residues. Trimming left V 5 bases short and J 3 bases short, with 13 bases between. Germline lookup yields CDR1 MNHEY and CDR2 SVGAGI. DNA of the CDR3: TGTGCCAGCAGTCCTCCCAGCAGGTACACTGAAGCTTTCTTT. Protein: CASSPPSRYTEAFF.

This clonotype came up a few times. The chain has TRBV10-3 and TRBJ2-3, with TRBD2 matching over 8 bases. The CDR3 sequence is 15 residues long. Per the germline V gene, CDR1 is ENHRY and CDR2 is SYGVKD. Trimming cost V 4 bases and J 0 bases; bases outside gene matches: 3. CDR3 loop: CAISAGGGSTDTQYF. The CDR3 region has the DNA TGTGCCATCAGTGCTGGCGGGGGGAGCACAGATACGCAGTATTTT.

This clonotype was seen only a few times. CDR3 sequence: CASSALGGSYNEQFF. The CDR3 DNA reads as TGTGCCAGCAGCGCACTGGGGGGCTCCTACAATGAGCAGTTCTTC. The gene calls are TRBV9 and TRBJ2-1, with TRBD2 as a possible D gene (6 bases). V was clipped by 3 bases and J by 0 bases, with 10 bases between them. The CDR3 covers 15 residues. Germline assignment: CDR1 SGDLS and CDR2 YYNGEE. Full variable domain (remainder filled in from reference TRBV9 and TRBJ2-1): DSGVTQTPKHLITATGQRVTLRCSPRSGDLSVYWYQQSLDQGLQFLIQYYNGEERAKGNILERFSAQQFPDLHSELNLSSLELGDSALYFCASSALGGSYNEQFFGPGTRLTVL.

In its sample, this clonotype was seen a few times. The CDR3 DNA is TGTGCCAGCAGCTTCTCCCCGGGAGTCTCTGGGGCCAACGTCCTGACTTTC. Translation: CASSFSPGVSGANVLTF. This sequence joins TRBV7-9 and TRBJ2-6; possible D gene TRBD2, 6 bases. From germline, CDR1 is SEHNR and CDR2 FQNEAQ (reference sequence). Trimming removed 3 bases at V and 0 bases at J, with 12 bases between. CDR3 size: 17 residues. The entire variable domain, with the rest obtained from reference TRBV7-9 and TRBJ2-6, is as follows: DTGVSQNPRHKITKRGQNVTFRCDPISEHNRLYWYRQTLGQGPEFLTYFQNEAQLEKSRLLSDRFSAERPKGSFSTLEIQRTEQGDSAMYLCASSFSPGVSGANVLTFGAGSRLTVL.

This sequence joins TRBV6-5 and TRBJ2-7, with TRBD2 identical over 10 bases. This CDR3 comprises 17 residues. The germline CDR1 and CDR2 sequences are MNHEY and SVGAGI. After removal of 6 bases from V and 3 bases from J, the junction contained 14 bases not matched to a gene. The CDR3 DNA is TGTGCCAGCAGAGGAGGTAGACTAGCGGGTACAATCTACGAGCAGTACTTC. This translates into CASRGGRLAGTIYEQYF.

V usage is TRBV7-9 and J usage is TRBJ2-6; D tentatively fits TRBD1 or TRBD2 (5 bases each). Trimming cost V 5 bases and J 0 bases, with 14 bases left between them. CDR3 length: 17 amino acids. CDR1 is SEHNR and CDR2 is FQNEAQ in the germline V gene (reference sequence). The CDR3 sequence: CASSTGTRGSGANVLTF. CDR3 DNA sequence: TGTGCCAGCAGCACTGGGACCCGGGGCTCTGGGGCCAACGTCCTGACTTTC.

The chain is built from TRBV20-1 and TRBJ2-2; no clear D. Germline lookup yields CDR1 DFQATT and CDR2 SNEGSKA (reference sequence). V was trimmed by 0 bases and J by 6 bases, leaving 11 bases between them. This CDR3 has 14 amino acids. The CDR3 protein is CSARDRLKPGELFF. As DNA, the CDR3 is TGCAGTGCTAGAGACCGGCTTAAGCCCGGGGAGCTGTTTTTT.

This clonotype was detected only a few times. The chain combines TRBV7-9 with TRBJ2-3, with a possible D match to TRBD2 (6 bases). The germline V gene encodes CDR1 SEHNR and CDR2 FQNEAQ (reference sequence). V was cut by 5 bases and J by 0 bases, with 15 bases left in between. CDR3 length: 16 amino acids. The CDR3 nucleotides read TGTGCCAGCAGCCCGAAGGGCGGGACGAGCACAGATACGCAGTATTTT. This translates into CASSPKGGTSTDTQYF.

This clonotype was seen a handful of times. The chain couples TRBV18 to TRBJ1-5; no clear D gene. Germline V gene sequence: CDR1 KGHSH, CDR2 LQKENI. With 8 bases removed from V and 1 base from J, the gap between germline ends came to 12 bases. The CDR3 has 14 amino acids. The CDR3, as DNA: TGTGCCAGCCGACGTGCGGGAAGCAATCAGCCCCAGCATTTT. Amino acids: CASRRAGSNQPQHF.

This clonotype was seen a single time. This chain uses TRBV29-1 with TRBJ2-5; D may correspond to TRBD1 or TRBD2 (6 bases each). Per the germline V gene, CDR1 is SQVTM and CDR2 is ANQGSEA. This CDR3 has 13 residues. V lost 6 bases to trimming and J lost 5 bases, with 16 bases between them. CDR3 coding DNA: TGCAGCGTACCCACGGGGGCGGTGGAGACCCAGTACTTC. It encodes CSVPTGAVETQYF.